What follows are 9 T cell receptor beta chains derived from one specimen sequenced in a study of T cell responses to AZD1222 COVID-19 vaccine (dated by TCRdb to the early 2020s). The library was obtained by the immunoSEQ multiplex PCR assay. Held by TCRdb, this immuneACCESS table contains in-frame sequences only and omits some clones. Under half of the omission traces to an unresolved V gene where checked; the cause of the rest is unknown. Present in this sample are 110,000 to 150,000 clones, approximately 92% of which were seen just once. The ten largest clones take up about 3% of the sample. The sample's time point, from its label and the paper: baseline before first vaccination. The sample in question was peripheral blood, obtained on day 0 of AZD1222 vaccination. These receptors were collected from an adult in good health.

This clone turned up a few times. This chain joins TRBV10-3 and TRBJ2-1; 9 nucleotides agree with TRBD2. Germline V gives CDR1 ENHRY, CDR2 SYGVKD. This CDR3 region has 15 residues. V dropped 6 bases and J dropped 4; count of bases not matched to a gene: 7. In nucleotides, the CDR3 is TGTGCCATCAGCCTGACTAGCGGCACATACAATGAGCAGTTCTTC. Protein: CAISLTSGTYNEQFF.

The chain links TRBV5-1 to TRBJ1-1; D might be TRBD1 (5 bases). V was trimmed by 3 bases and J by 5 bases, leaving 14 bases between them. In germline, CDR1 is SGHRS, CDR2 YFSETQ. The CDR3 is 14 amino acids. The DNA for the CDR3 is TGCGCCAGCAGCTCAGGCGGGGCAGAGACTGAAGCTTTCTTT. Translated: CASSSGGAETEAFF.

This chain joins TRBV28 and TRBJ2-3; 8 nucleotides line up with TRBD2. The CDR3 sequence is 15 residues long. Germline CDR1 MDHEN, CDR2 SYDVKM. The J segment lost 5 bases and the V segment lost 5 bases, leaving 9 bases of the junction unmatched. CDR3 loop: CASSQPGLGGDTQYF. Here the CDR3 DNA reads TGTGCCAGCAGTCAGCCGGGACTAGGCGGAGATACGCAGTATTTT. Based on the CDR3 plus reference TRBV28 and TRBJ2-3, the full variable domain is DVKVTQSSRYLVKRTGEKVFLECVQDMDHENMFWYRQDPGLGLRLIYFSYDVKMKEKGDIPEGYSVSREKKERFSLILESASTNQTSMYLCASSQPGLGGDTQYFGPGTRLTVL.

This chain links TRBV5-1 with TRBJ2-5; weak D call: TRBD2 (5 bases). V was shortened by 4 bases and J by 5 bases, with 21 bases between the two germline ends. CDR1 and CDR2 (germline): SGHRS, YFSETQ. The length of the CDR3 is 16 residues. CDR3 bases: TGCGCCAGCAGCAAGACGGACTCCCCTAGCAGGGAGACCCAGTACTTC. Translating gives CASSKTDSPSRETQYF.

The V and J genes are TRBV9 and TRBJ1-5; D ambiguous. The CDR3 extends over 13 amino acids. Germline loops: CDR1 SGDLS, CDR2 YYNGEE. With 4 bases removed from V and 4 bases from J, the gap between germline ends came to 9 bases. DNA of the CDR3: TGTGCCAGCAGCCAGACTTGGAATCAGCCCCAGCATTTT. The encoded protein is CASSQTWNQPQHF.

The gene calls are TRBV11-2 and TRBJ1-4, with D perhaps TRBD1 (6 bases). Trimming took off 6 bases at V and 4 bases at J, with 15 bases between the two ends. The length of the CDR3 is 15 residues. CDR1 and CDR2 (germline): SGHAT, FQNNGV. CDR3 residues: CASRIPGQNNEKLFF. CDR3 coding DNA: TGTGCCAGCAGAATCCCCGGACAGAATAATGAAAAACTGTTTTTT.

The J gene is TRBJ2-7, the V gene TRBV21-1. TRBV21-1 is designated a pseudogene. This CDR3 has 16 residues. The CDR3 sequence: CASISKRHSLSHEQYF. Written as DNA, the CDR3 is TGTGCCAGCATCAGCAAACGGCATAGTCTCAGCCACGAGCAGTACTTC.

The chain recombines TRBV7-2 with TRBJ2-1; 15 nucleotides align to TRBD2. The CDR3 is 18 residues long. The V gene's germline CDR1 is SGHTA and CDR2 FQGNSA. The V segment lost 5 bases and the J segment 4 bases; nucleotides outside the gene matches: 9. The chain's CDR3 is CASSVGLAGGNKYNEQFF. The CDR3 DNA is TGTGCCAGCAGCGTCGGACTAGCGGGAGGGAATAAGTACAATGAGCAGTTCTTC.

The V gene is TRBV7-9, the J gene TRBJ1-2; D might be TRBD1 (6 bases). Germline V gene data show CDR1 as SEHNR and CDR2 as FQNEAQ (reference sequence). V gave up 4 bases and J gave up 6 bases, with 21 bases separating them. This CDR3 region has 16 residues. The CDR3: CASSSVGRGGAHGYTF. In nucleotides, the CDR3 is TGTGCCAGCAGCTCAGTGGGCCGGGGGGGCGCCCATGGCTACACCTTC.